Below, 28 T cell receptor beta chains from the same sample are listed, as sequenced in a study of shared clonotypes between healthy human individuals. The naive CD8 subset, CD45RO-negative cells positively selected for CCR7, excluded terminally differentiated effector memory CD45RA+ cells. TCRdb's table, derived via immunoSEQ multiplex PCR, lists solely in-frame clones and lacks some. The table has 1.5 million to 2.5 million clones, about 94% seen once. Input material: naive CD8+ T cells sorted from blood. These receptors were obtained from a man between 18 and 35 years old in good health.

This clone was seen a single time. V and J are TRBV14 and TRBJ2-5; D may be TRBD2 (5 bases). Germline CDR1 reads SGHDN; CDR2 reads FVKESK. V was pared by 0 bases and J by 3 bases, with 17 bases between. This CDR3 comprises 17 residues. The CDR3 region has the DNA TGTGCCAGCAGCCAAGAGCCCTACGGCGGGCCTAAAGAGACCCAGTACTTC. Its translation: CASSQEPYGGPKETQYF.

The CDR3 is CASSLAGSSYNEQFF. DNA for the CDR3: TGTGCCAGCAGCTTGGCAGGGAGCTCCTACAATGAGCAGTTCTTC. The J gene is TRBJ2-1, the V gene TRBV11-3; D might be TRBD1 or TRBD2, each matching 5 bases. Germline CDR1 reads SGHNT; CDR2 reads YENEEA. This CDR3 is built from 15 residues. V was trimmed by 3 bases and J by 0 bases, leaving 9 bases between them.

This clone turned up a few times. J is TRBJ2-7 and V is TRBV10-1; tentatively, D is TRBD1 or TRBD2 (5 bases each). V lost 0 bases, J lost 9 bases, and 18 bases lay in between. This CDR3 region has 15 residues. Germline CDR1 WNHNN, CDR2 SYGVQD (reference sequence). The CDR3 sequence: CASSESIGPPGRQYF. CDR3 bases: TGCGCCAGCAGTGAGTCGATAGGCCCCCCGGGACGGCAGTACTTC.

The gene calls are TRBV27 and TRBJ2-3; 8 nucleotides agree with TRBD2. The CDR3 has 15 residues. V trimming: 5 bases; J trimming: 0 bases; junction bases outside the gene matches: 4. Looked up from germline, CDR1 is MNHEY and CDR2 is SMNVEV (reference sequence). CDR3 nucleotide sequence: TGTGCCAGCAGTGGGGCTAGCGGGAGCACAGATACGCAGTATTTT. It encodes CASSGASGSTDTQYF.

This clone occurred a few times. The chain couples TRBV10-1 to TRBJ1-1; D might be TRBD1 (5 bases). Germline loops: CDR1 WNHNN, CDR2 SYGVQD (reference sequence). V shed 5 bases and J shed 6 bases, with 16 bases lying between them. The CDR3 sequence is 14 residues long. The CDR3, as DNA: TGCGCCAGCAGTTCAGACAGAAGCGGCTCTGAAGCTTTCTTT. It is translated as CASSSDRSGSEAFF.

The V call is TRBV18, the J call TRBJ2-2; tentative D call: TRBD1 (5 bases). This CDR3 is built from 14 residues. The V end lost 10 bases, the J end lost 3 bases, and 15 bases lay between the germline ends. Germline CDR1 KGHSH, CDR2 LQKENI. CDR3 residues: CANGHGPDTGELFF. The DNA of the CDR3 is TGTGCCAACGGACACGGACCAGACACCGGGGAGCTGTTTTTT.

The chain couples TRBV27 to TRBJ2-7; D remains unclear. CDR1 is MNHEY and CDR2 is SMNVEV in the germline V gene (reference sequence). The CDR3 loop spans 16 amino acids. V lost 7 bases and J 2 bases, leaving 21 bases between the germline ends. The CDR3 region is CASTPLRAAWPYEQYF. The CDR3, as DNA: TGTGCCAGCACTCCACTCCGGGCGGCGTGGCCCTACGAGCAGTACTTC.

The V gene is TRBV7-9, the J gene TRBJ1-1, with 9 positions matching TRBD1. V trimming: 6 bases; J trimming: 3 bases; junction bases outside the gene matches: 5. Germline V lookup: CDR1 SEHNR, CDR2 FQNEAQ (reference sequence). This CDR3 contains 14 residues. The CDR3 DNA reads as TGTGCCAGCAGGCCGACAGGGGGGGACACTGAAGCTTTCTTT. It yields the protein CASRPTGGDTEAFF.

The DNA for the CDR3 is TGTGCCATCAGGGGGACAGGGGCCTACGAGCAGTACTTC. Its translation: CAIRGTGAYEQYF. J is TRBJ2-7 and V is TRBV10-3, with 10 bases fitting TRBD1. Trimming cost V 6 bases and J 2 bases; bases outside gene matches: 1. This CDR3 is built from 13 residues. The germline CDR1 and CDR2 sequences are ENHRY and SYGVKD.

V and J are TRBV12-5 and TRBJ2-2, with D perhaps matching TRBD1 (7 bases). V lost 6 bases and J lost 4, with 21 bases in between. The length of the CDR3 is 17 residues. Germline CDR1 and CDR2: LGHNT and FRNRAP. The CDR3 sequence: CASGSRDRAEGTGELFF. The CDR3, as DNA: TGTGCTAGTGGCTCCAGAGACAGGGCGGAGGGCACCGGGGAGCTGTTTTTT.

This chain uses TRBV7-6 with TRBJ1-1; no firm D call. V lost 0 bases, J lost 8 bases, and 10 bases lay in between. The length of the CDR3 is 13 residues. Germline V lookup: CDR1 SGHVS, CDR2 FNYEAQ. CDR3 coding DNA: TGTGCCAGCAGCTTAGCGGGCGGGGTCGAAGCTTTCTTT. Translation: CASSLAGGVEAFF.

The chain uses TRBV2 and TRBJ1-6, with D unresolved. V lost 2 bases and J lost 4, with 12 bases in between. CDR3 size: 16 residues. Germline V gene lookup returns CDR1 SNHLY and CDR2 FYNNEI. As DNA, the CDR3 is TGTGCCAGCAGTGAACTTTTACCGAGGTATAATTCACCCCTCCACTTT. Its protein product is CASSELLPRYNSPLHF.

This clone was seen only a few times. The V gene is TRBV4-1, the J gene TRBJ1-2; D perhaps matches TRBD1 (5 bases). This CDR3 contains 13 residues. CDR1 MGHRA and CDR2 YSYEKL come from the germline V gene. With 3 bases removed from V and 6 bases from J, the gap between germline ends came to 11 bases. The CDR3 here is CASSHGQVHGYTF. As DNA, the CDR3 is TGCGCCAGCAGCCACGGACAAGTCCATGGCTACACCTTC.

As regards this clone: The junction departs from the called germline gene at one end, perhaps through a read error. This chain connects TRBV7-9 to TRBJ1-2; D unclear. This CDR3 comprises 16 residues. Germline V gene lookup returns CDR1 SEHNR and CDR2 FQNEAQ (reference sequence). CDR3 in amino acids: CASSTLRSDPNYRYTF. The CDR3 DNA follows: TGTGCCAGCAGCACCCTACGGTCAGACCCTAACTATCGCTACACCTTC.

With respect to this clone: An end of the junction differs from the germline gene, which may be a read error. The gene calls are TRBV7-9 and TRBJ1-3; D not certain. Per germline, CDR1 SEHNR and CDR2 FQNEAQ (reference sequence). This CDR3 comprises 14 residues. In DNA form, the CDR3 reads TGTGCCAGCAGCTCCCCGGATAGTAGACTGACCCGGGATTTT. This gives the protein CASSSPDSRLTRDF.

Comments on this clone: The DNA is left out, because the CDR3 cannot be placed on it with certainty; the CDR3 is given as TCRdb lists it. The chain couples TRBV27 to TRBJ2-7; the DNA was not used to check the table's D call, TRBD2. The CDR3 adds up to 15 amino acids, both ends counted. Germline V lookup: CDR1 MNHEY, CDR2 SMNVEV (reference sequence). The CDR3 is CASSTSGLGFYEQYF.

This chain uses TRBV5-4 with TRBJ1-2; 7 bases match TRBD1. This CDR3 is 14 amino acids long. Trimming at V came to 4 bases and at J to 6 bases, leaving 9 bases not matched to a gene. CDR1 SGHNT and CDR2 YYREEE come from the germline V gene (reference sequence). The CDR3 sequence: CASSPAGTAHGYTF. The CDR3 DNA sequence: TGTGCCAGCAGCCCCGCCGGGACAGCTCATGGCTACACCTTC.

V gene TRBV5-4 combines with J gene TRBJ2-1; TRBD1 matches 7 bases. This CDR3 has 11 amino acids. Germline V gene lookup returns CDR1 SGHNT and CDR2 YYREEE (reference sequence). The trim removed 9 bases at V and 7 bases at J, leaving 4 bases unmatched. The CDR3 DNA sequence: TGTGCCACATCCAGGGGGAATGAGCAGTTCTTC. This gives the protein CATSRGNEQFF.

The CDR3 region is CASSLPREGPYEQYF. The CDR3 nucleotides are TGTGCCAGCAGCCTTCCGAGGGAGGGTCCCTACGAGCAGTACTTC. The J gene is TRBJ2-7, the V gene TRBV13, with 7 bases matching TRBD2. The CDR3 is 15 residues long. After removal of 5 bases from V and 2 bases from J, the junction contained 9 bases not matched to a gene. Looked up from germline, CDR1 is PRHDT and CDR2 is FYEKMQ (reference sequence).

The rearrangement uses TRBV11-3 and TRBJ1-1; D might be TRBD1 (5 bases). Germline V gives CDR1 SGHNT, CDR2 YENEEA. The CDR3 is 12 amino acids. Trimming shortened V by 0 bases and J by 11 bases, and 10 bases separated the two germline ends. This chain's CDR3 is CASSLEGRWAFF. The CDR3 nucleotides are TGTGCCAGCAGCTTAGAGGGACGGTGGGCTTTCTTT.

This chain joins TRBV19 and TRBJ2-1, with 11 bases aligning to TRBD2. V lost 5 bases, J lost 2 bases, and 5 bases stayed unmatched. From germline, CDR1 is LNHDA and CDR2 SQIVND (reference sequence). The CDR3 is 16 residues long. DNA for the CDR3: TGTGCCAGTAGTGTACTAGCGGGGGCGGCCTACAATGAGCAGTTCTTC. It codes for CASSVLAGAAYNEQFF.

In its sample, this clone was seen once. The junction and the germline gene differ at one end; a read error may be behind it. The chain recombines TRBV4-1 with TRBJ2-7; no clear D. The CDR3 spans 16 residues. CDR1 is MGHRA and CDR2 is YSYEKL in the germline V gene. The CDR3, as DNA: TGCGCCAGCAGCCAAGAGAGGATACCTCCCTCCCACGAGCAGTACTTC. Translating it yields CASSQERIPPSHEQYF.

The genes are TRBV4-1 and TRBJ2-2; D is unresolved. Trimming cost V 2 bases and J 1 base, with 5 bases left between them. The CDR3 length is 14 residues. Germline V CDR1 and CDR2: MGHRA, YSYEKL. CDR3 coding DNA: TGCGCCAGCAGCCAACACCTGAACACCGGGGAGCTGTTTTTT. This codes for CASSQHLNTGELFF.

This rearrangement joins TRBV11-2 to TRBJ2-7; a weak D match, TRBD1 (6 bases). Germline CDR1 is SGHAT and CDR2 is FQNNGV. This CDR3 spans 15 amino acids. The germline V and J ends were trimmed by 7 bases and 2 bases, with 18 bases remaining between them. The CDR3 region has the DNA TGTGCCAGCACCAGGGGCAGCTTCCTCACCTACGAGCAGTACTTC. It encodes CASTRGSFLTYEQYF.

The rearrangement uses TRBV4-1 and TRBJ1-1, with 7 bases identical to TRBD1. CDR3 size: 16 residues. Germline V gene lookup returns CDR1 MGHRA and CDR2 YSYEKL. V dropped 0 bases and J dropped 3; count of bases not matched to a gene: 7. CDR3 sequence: CASSQEGEGADTEAFF. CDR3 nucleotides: TGCGCCAGCAGCCAAGAAGGGGAGGGGGCGGACACTGAAGCTTTCTTT.

CDR3 sequence: CASMTGTGELFF. The CDR3 DNA reads as TGTGCCAGCATGACGGGCACCGGGGAGCTGTTTTTT. The V call is TRBV27, the J call TRBJ2-2; no reliable D call. Trimming took off 7 bases at V and 4 bases at J, with 7 bases between the two ends. Germline CDR1 and CDR2: MNHEY and SMNVEV (reference sequence). The CDR3 sequence is 12 residues long.

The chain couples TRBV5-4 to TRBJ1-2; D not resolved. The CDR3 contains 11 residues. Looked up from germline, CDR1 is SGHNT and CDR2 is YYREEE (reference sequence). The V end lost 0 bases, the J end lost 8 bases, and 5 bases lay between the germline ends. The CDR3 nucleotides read TGTGCCAGCAGCTTGGTCCCGGGCTACACCTTC. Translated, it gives CASSLVPGYTF. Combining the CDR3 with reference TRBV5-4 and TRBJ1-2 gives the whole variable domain ETGVTQSPTHLIKTRGQQVTLRCSSQSGHNTVSWYQQALGQGPQFIFQYYREEENGRGNFPPRFSGLQFPNYSSELNVNALELDDSALYLCASSLVPGYTFGSGTRLTVV.

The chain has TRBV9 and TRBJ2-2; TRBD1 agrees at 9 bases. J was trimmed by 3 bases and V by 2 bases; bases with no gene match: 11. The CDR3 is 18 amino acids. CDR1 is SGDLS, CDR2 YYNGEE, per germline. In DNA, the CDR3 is TGTGCCAGCAGCGTGGGGCCCGGACAGGGGATGGACACCGGGGAGCTGTTTTTT. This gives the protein CASSVGPGQGMDTGELFF.